The source of this T cell receptor beta chain is a study of TIL therapy for anti-PD-1-resistant metastatic lung cancer. Study information: Patients had a median age of around 54 years (range about 35-85). Findings of the study overall: The cohort had more treatment-naive, never-smoker and oncogene-addicted patients than typical.

Time point described: pre-treatment sample, taken before nivolumab and TIL therapy. The libraries were made with immunoSEQ v3. Libraries were prepared by immunoSEQ multiplex PCR; TCRdb keeps only in-frame clonotypes and omits some of them. Among tens of thousands of clones listed, 78% were seen once. This clone was recorded once. What it binds is unknown. Germline V gives CDR1 WNHNN, CDR2 SYGVQD (reference sequence). The CDR3 loop spans 15 amino acids. V lost 6 bases and J 5 bases, leaving 18 bases between the germline ends. The receptor was derived from a person between 25 and 79 years old with non-small cell lung cancer. V and J are TRBV10-1 and TRBJ2-3; possibly TRBD1 for D (6 bases). Sequencing used blood, obtained at baseline. The CDR3: CASSKQGWERDTQYF. DNA of the CDR3: TGCGCCAGCAGCAAACAGGGTTGGGAGAGAGATACGCAGTATTTT.